The 24 T cell receptor beta chains reported below all come from one sample, sequenced in a study of blood T cell repertoires in COVID-19. The method was immunoSEQ multiplex PCR; TCRdb's version includes in-frame clones alone and lacks a portion of them. In the table there are more than 95,000 clones, around 85% of which are singletons. Sequencing input: peripheral blood. The source of these receptors is a woman older than 75 with active or convalescent COVID-19.

This clone has only a few counts. The chain employs TRBV5-1 and TRBJ1-2, with D perhaps TRBD1 (5 bases). Trimming took 0 bases from V and 1 from J, leaving 13 bases between them. The CDR3 has 16 residues. Germline CDR1 is SGHRS and CDR2 is YFSETQ. The CDR3 DNA reads as TGCGCCAGCAGCTTGGCCGGAGGGGCCGGTAACTATGGCTACACCTTC. Its translation: CASSLAGGAGNYGYTF.

The rearrangement links TRBV9 to TRBJ2-7, with a weak D call TRBD1 (6 bases). CDR1 and CDR2 from the germline V gene are SGDLS and YYNGEE. The V gene lost 1 base and the J gene lost 0 bases, with 11 bases spanning the gap. This CDR3 has 15 amino acids. The CDR3 spells CASSVSGASSYEQYF. CDR3 nucleotides: TGTGCCAGCAGCGTATCAGGGGCAAGCTCCTACGAGCAGTACTTC.

The chain combines TRBV24-1 with TRBJ2-7; TRBD1 might be the D (5 bases). V dropped 3 bases and J dropped 3 bases, with 11 bases sitting between them. The germline CDR1 and CDR2 sequences are KGHDR and SFDVKD. The CDR3 loop spans 14 amino acids. CDR3 nucleotides: TGTGCCACCAGTGATACGGACAAGCACTACGAGCAGTACTTC. Translation: CATSDTDKHYEQYF.

The J gene is TRBJ2-7, the V gene TRBV5-6; 10 bases agree with TRBD2. The CDR3 spans 16 residues. J lost 0 bases, V lost 5 bases, and 8 bases had no gene match. Looked up from germline, CDR1 is SGHDT and CDR2 is YYEEEE. The chain's CDR3 is CASRTAGGYISYEQYF. The CDR3 nucleotides are TGTGCCAGCAGGACAGCGGGAGGGTATATCTCCTACGAGCAGTACTTC. Based on the CDR3 plus reference TRBV5-6 and TRBJ2-7, the full variable domain is DAGVTQSPTHLIKTRGQQVTLRCSPKSGHDTVSWYQQALGQGPQFIFQYYEEEERQRGNFPDRFSGHQFPNYSSELNVNALLLGDSALYLCASRTAGGYISYEQYFGPGTRLTVT.

This rearrangement joins TRBV24-1 to TRBJ2-3; D might be TRBD1 (5 bases). Between the trimmed V and J ends, which lost 1 base and 0 bases, there was a span of 7 bases. This CDR3 is built from 15 residues. The germline gives CDR1 KGHDR, CDR2 SFDVKD. The CDR3 protein is CATSDFDSSTDTQYF. CDR3 sequence (DNA): TGTGCCACCAGTGATTTCGACAGCAGCACAGATACGCAGTATTTT.

The V gene is TRBV10-3, the J gene TRBJ2-3, with unresolved D. Trimming left V 8 bases short and J 4 bases short, with 10 bases between. Germline lookup yields CDR1 ENHRY and CDR2 SYGVKD. The CDR3 spans 12 residues. CDR3 in DNA: TGTGCCATCGCAGACTTGGCAGATACGCAGTATTTT. This codes for CAIADLADTQYF.

This sequence joins TRBV28 and TRBJ1-5; D is possibly TRBD1 (5 bases). The CDR3 spans 16 residues. Trimming cost V 8 bases and J 1 base, with 18 bases left between them. Germline V gives CDR1 MDHEN, CDR2 SYDVKM. CDR3 protein: CASAILGVRSNQPQHF. The CDR3 DNA follows: TGTGCCAGCGCAATCCTAGGGGTTCGGAGCAATCAGCCCCAGCATTTT.

The CDR3 DNA follows: TGCAGCGTTGTTAGGGACAGGGGGCGTTCAGATACGCAGTATTTT. Amino acid sequence: CSVVRDRGRSDTQYF. The chain recombines TRBV29-1 with TRBJ2-3; 12 nucleotides line up with TRBD1. The V gene end was trimmed by 4 bases and the J gene end by 4 bases; junction bases not matched to a gene: 6. There are 15 residues in the CDR3. The V gene's germline CDR1 is SQVTM and CDR2 ANQGSEA.

This rearrangement joins TRBV7-9 to TRBJ2-3, with 8 positions matching TRBD1. The germline V gene encodes CDR1 SEHNR and CDR2 FQNEAQ (reference sequence). The junction had 7 bases not matched to a gene; V was cut back by 6 bases and J by 2 bases. There are 15 residues in the CDR3. In nucleotides, the CDR3 is TGTGCCAGCAGATTCTCTCAGGGGGCCACAGATACGCAGTATTTT. Amino acids: CASRFSQGATDTQYF.

The J gene is TRBJ1-2, the V gene TRBV25-1; 7 positions match TRBD1. The CDR3 has 15 amino acids. J lost 5 bases, V lost 3 bases, and 9 bases had no gene match. CDR1 is MGHDK, CDR2 SYGVNS, per germline. The CDR3 coding sequence is TGTGCCAGCAGTGATCCTACAGGGGCAGAATATGGCTACACCTTC. It is translated as CASSDPTGAEYGYTF.

Notes on this clone: At one of its ends the junction is not consistent with the germline gene, which may arise from a read error. DNA for the CDR3: TGTGCCAGCAGCCAAGTAGTAGGGGGCAATGAGCCCCAGCATTTT. Encoded protein: CASSQVVGGNEPQHF. This sequence joins TRBV4-2 and TRBJ1-5, with 7 nucleotides matching TRBD1. The CDR3 totals 15 residues. CDR1 LGHNA and CDR2 YNFKEQ come from the germline V gene.

The rearrangement uses TRBV9 and TRBJ2-7; possible D gene TRBD1, 7 bases. Germline assignment: CDR1 SGDLS and CDR2 YYNGEE. V was trimmed by 4 bases and J by 6 bases, leaving 17 bases between them. The CDR3 contains 14 residues. CDR3 nucleotide sequence: TGTGCCAGCAGCCCCTCTTACAGGGGAGGCGAGCAGTACTTC. Protein product: CASSPSYRGGEQYF.

The chain links TRBV27 to TRBJ1-6; D remains unclear. CDR3 length: 15 residues. The germline CDR1 and CDR2 sequences are MNHEY and SMNVEV (reference sequence). The V end was cut by 3 bases, the J end by 9 bases, with 15 bases between. DNA of the CDR3: TGTGCCAGCAGTTTGGCAGGCTCCCAAATTTCACCCCTCCACTTT. Encoded protein: CASSLAGSQISPLHF.

This clone was picked up one time. This chain connects TRBV27 to TRBJ2-5, with TRBD2 matching over 7 bases. The CDR3 loop spans 9 amino acids. Germline V lookup: CDR1 MNHEY, CDR2 SMNVEV (reference sequence). The CDR3 sequence is CGGGETQYF. The CDR3 DNA sequence: TGTGGGGGGGGAGAGACCCAGTACTTC.

This chain uses TRBV2 with TRBJ1-5; 8 nucleotides align to TRBD1. With V trimmed by 6 bases and J by 7 bases, 11 bases remained unmatched. The CDR3 has 15 residues. The germline CDR1 and CDR2 sequences are SNHLY and FYNNEI. The CDR3 sequence is CASSGRTGLGQPQHF. CDR3 coding DNA: TGTGCCAGCAGCGGACGGACAGGGCTGGGGCAGCCCCAGCATTTT. The full variable domain, rest sourced from reference TRBV2 and TRBJ1-5, is EPEVTQTPSHQVTQMGQEVILRCVPISNHLYFYWYRQILGQKVEFLVSFYNNEISEKSEIFDDQFSVERPDGSNFTLKIRSTKLEDSAMYFCASSGRTGLGQPQHFGDGTRLSIL.

The chain has TRBV15 and TRBJ1-5; D may be TRBD1 (6 bases). The germline V gene has CDR1 LNHNV and CDR2 YYDKDF (reference sequence). The CDR3 is made up of 14 amino acids. The V and J ends lost 0 bases and 9 bases respectively, with 12 bases between them. CDR3: CATSRDGTIRPQHF. Written as DNA, the CDR3 is TGTGCCACCAGCAGAGACGGGACAATCCGGCCCCAGCATTTT.

The chain has TRBV14 and TRBJ2-1; possibly TRBD1 for D (6 bases). The CDR3 spans 12 residues. Germline loops: CDR1 SGHDN, CDR2 FVKESK. Trimming pared 2 bases from V and 10 bases from J, leaving 9 bases between. The chain's CDR3 is CASSQRGWEQFF. The CDR3 region has the DNA TGTGCCAGCAGCCAAAGGGGGTGGGAGCAGTTCTTC. Full variable domain (outside the CDR3, taken from reference TRBV14 and TRBJ2-1): EAGVTQFPSHSVIEKGQTVTLRCDPISGHDNLYWYRRVMGKEIKFLLHFVKESKQDESGMPNNRFLAERTGGTYSTLKVQPAELEDSGVYFCASSQRGWEQFFGPGTRLTVL.

V is TRBV6-5 and J is TRBJ1-2, with 9 positions matching TRBD1. The CDR3 runs 12 residues. Trimming took 8 bases from V and 8 from J; bases not matched to a gene: 6. Per the germline V gene, CDR1 is MNHEY and CDR2 is SVGAGI. The CDR3 DNA sequence: TGTGCCAGCGCCGGGACAGGGCGCGGCTACACCTTC. Its translation: CASAGTGRGYTF.

V is TRBV19 and J is TRBJ1-4, with D perhaps TRBD1 (5 bases). Germline assignment: CDR1 LNHDA and CDR2 SQIVND (reference sequence). V was trimmed by 7 bases and J by 8 bases, leaving 11 bases between them. CDR3 length: 12 amino acids. The CDR3 nucleotides are TGTGCCAGTACGTCAGGGCAAGAAAAACTGTTTTTT. Protein sequence: CASTSGQEKLFF.

This chain links TRBV10-3 with TRBJ1-5, with TRBD1 matching over 11 bases. The V gene end was trimmed by 4 bases and the J gene end by 6 bases; junction bases not matched to a gene: 5. The CDR3 totals 15 residues. In germline, CDR1 is ENHRY, CDR2 SYGVKD. The CDR3 loop is CAISGGQGAGQPQHF. The CDR3 DNA follows: TGTGCCATCAGTGGCGGACAGGGGGCGGGTCAGCCCCAGCATTTT.

V gene TRBV15 combines with J gene TRBJ2-7, with 8 positions matching TRBD1. This CDR3 comprises 14 residues. After removal of 0 bases from V and 2 bases from J, the junction contained 0 bases not matched to a gene. Germline V gene sequence: CDR1 LNHNV, CDR2 YYDKDF (reference sequence). CDR3: CATSREGQAYEQYF. The CDR3 nucleotides are TGTGCCACCAGCAGAGAGGGACAGGCCTACGAGCAGTACTTC.

The gene calls are TRBV5-1 and TRBJ2-5; perhaps TRBD2 as D (5 bases). The CDR3 covers 14 residues. The germline CDR1 and CDR2 sequences are SGHRS and YFSETQ. Trimming removed 0 bases at V and 0 bases at J, with 6 bases between. In nucleotides, the CDR3 is TGCGCCAGCAGCTTGGAGCGGAACCAAGAGACCCAGTACTTC. This translates into CASSLERNQETQYF. Drawing the rest from reference TRBV5-1 and TRBJ2-5, the complete variable domain is KAGVTQTPRYLIKTRGQQVTLSCSPISGHRSVSWYQQTPGQGLQFLFEYFSETQRNKGNFPGRFSGRQFSNSRSEMNVSTLELGDSALYLCASSLERNQETQYFGPGTRLLVL.

The rearrangement links TRBV10-3 to TRBJ1-5; 10 bases are a match to TRBD1. CDR3 length equals 18 residues. The V segment lost 0 bases and the J segment 1 base; nucleotides outside the gene matches: 6. Germline-derived CDR1 and CDR2 are ENHRY and SYGVKD. CDR3 coding DNA: TGTGCCATCAGTGAGTCCTGGACAGGGGGTTACAGCAATCAGCCCCAGCATTTT. Translation: CAISESWTGGYSNQPQHF.

This chain links TRBV5-1 with TRBJ1-1; no reliable D call. This CDR3 spans 14 amino acids. CDR1 SGHRS and CDR2 YFSETQ come from the germline V gene. The ends were cut back, 0 bases at V and 2 bases at J, with 8 bases in the middle. In DNA form, the CDR3 reads TGCGCCAGCAGCTTGGACGATGGCAACACTGAAGCTTTCTTT. Amino acid sequence: CASSLDDGNTEAFF.